The 29 T cell receptor beta chains reported below all come from one sample, sequenced in a study of T cell responses to AZD1222 COVID-19 vaccine. Sequencing was performed with immunoSEQ multiplex PCR; in TCRdb, only in-frame clones are kept and a portion is missing. Among roughly 170,000 clones, just over 90% were seen once, and the ten largest hold approximately 2.9%. This specimen was peripheral blood, taken on day 0 of AZD1222 vaccination. The receptors here all came from an adult in good health.

The chain is built from TRBV19 and TRBJ1-5; no reliable D call. This CDR3 is 16 amino acids long. CDR1 is LNHDA and CDR2 is SQIVND in the germline V gene (reference sequence). Trimming took 2 bases from V and 0 from J, leaving 11 bases between them. CDR3: CASSIITEYSNQPQHF. The CDR3 region has the DNA TGTGCCAGTAGTATAATCACAGAATATAGCAATCAGCCCCAGCATTTT.

The chain recombines TRBV5-1 with TRBJ1-2; 11 bases fit TRBD1. The CDR3 length is 15 residues. From germline, CDR1 is SGHRS and CDR2 YFSETQ. Germline trimming cut 0 bases from V and 4 bases from J; bases unmatched to any gene: 2. This CDR3 reads CASSLEGTGGYGYTF. The CDR3 bases are TGCGCCAGCAGCTTGGAGGGGACAGGGGGCTATGGCTACACCTTC.

The gene calls are TRBV9 and TRBJ1-3, with D unclear. Germline CDR1 is SGDLS and CDR2 is YYNGEE. Trimming removed 1 base from V and 0 bases from J, with 11 bases in between. The CDR3 runs to 16 residues. The CDR3 coding sequence is TGTGCCAGCAGCGTAACCCCAGCGCGCTCTGGAAACACCATATATTTT. It specifies CASSVTPARSGNTIYF.

The CDR3 reads CASSVDGGAYNEQFF. The CDR3 DNA sequence: TGTGCCAGCAGCGTAGACGGGGGGGCCTACAATGAGCAGTTCTTC. The chain carries TRBV9 and TRBJ2-1, with TRBD2 matching over 8 bases. V lost 0 bases and J lost 2; bases outside the gene matches: 1. The CDR3 spans 15 residues. The germline gives CDR1 SGDLS, CDR2 YYNGEE. The full variable domain, completed using reference TRBV9 and TRBJ2-1, is DSGVTQTPKHLITATGQRVTLRCSPRSGDLSVYWYQQSLDQGLQFLIQYYNGEERAKGNILERFSAQQFPDLHSELNLSSLELGDSALYFCASSVDGGAYNEQFFGPGTRLTVL.

This chain links TRBV7-6 with TRBJ2-3; D remains unclear. The germline V and J ends were trimmed by 3 bases and 2 bases, with 12 bases remaining between them. This CDR3 contains 15 residues. From germline, CDR1 is SGHVS and CDR2 FNYEAQ. The DNA for the CDR3 is TGTGCCAGCAGCTTGGGTGTCGCAAACACAGATACGCAGTATTTT. Its protein is CASSLGVANTDTQYF.

The chain has TRBV18 and TRBJ2-7; 9 bases fit TRBD1. The germline CDR1 and CDR2 sequences are KGHSH and LQKENI. J gave up 5 bases and V 5 bases, and 4 bases lay outside the gene matches. This CDR3 spans 13 amino acids. The CDR3 loop is CASSSWTGDEQYF. The CDR3 DNA sequence: TGTGCCAGCTCATCTTGGACAGGGGACGAGCAGTACTTC.

The gene calls are TRBV19 and TRBJ1-1; D is uncertain. Germline lookup yields CDR1 LNHDA and CDR2 SQIVND (reference sequence). The CDR3 is made up of 12 amino acids. V was shortened by 6 bases and J by 3 bases, with 8 bases between the two germline ends. The CDR3 DNA sequence: TGTGCCAGTAGCCAGATGGACACTGAAGCTTTCTTT. Translating it yields CASSQMDTEAFF.

The V and J genes are TRBV24-1 and TRBJ2-5; D is perhaps TRBD1 or TRBD2 (6 bases each). The germline V gene has CDR1 KGHDR and CDR2 SFDVKD. With 10 bases removed from V and 3 bases from J, the gap between germline ends came to 14 bases. This CDR3 is 13 amino acids long. The CDR3 loop reads CATQRGPEETQYF. The CDR3, as DNA: TGTGCCACGCAACGGGGGCCTGAAGAGACCCAGTACTTC.

The genes are TRBV9 and TRBJ2-3, with 10 bases identical to TRBD2. CDR3 length: 15 residues. Germline V gene data show CDR1 as SGDLS and CDR2 as YYNGEE. The V and J ends lost 6 bases and 0 bases, in that order; junction bases with no gene match: 4. The DNA of the CDR3 is TGTGCCAGCACCTATAGCGGGGGGAGCACAGATACGCAGTATTTT. This translates into CASTYSGGSTDTQYF.

The chain links TRBV4-2 to TRBJ2-2, with 10 bases fitting TRBD1. This CDR3 has 16 amino acids. Looked up from germline, CDR1 is LGHNA and CDR2 is YNFKEQ. V gave up 3 bases and J gave up 4 bases; unmatched junction bases: 5. The CDR3 DNA is TGTGCCAGCAGCCAGACAGGGGGCTCTGGCACCGGGGAGCTGTTTTTT. Protein product: CASSQTGGSGTGELFF.

This clone is a singleton in its sample. The rearrangement links TRBV19 to TRBJ1-2; D is undetermined. The CDR3 contains 15 residues. CDR1 is LNHDA, CDR2 SQIVND, per germline (reference sequence). V lost 3 bases to trimming and J lost 2 bases, with 13 bases between them. The CDR3 coding sequence is TGTGCCAGTAGTATTGGCCGGGGAGGGAACTATGGCTACACCTTC. Translating gives CASSIGRGGNYGYTF.

V is TRBV7-9 and J is TRBJ1-1, with no clear D. Trimming cost V 5 bases and J 5 bases, with 18 bases left between them. CDR1 is SEHNR, CDR2 FQNEAQ, per germline (reference sequence). The CDR3 is made up of 15 amino acids. The CDR3 coding sequence is TGTGCCAGCAGCCTCAGGATGGGGAGGGTTACTGAAGCTTTCTTT. It encodes CASSLRMGRVTEAFF.

The gene calls are TRBV21-1 and TRBJ1-3; the table names TRBD1, a call not compared with the DNA. TRBV21-1 is described as a pseudogene. This CDR3 is 15 amino acids long. For the CDR3, the DNA is TGTGCCAGCAGCAAACTCGGGACAGGGGGGAACACCATATATTTT. Its translation: CASSKLGTGGNTIYF.

V and J are TRBV27 and TRBJ2-7, with TRBD1 matching over 11 bases. In germline, CDR1 is MNHEY, CDR2 SMNVEV (reference sequence). The CDR3 is made up of 15 amino acids. Losses at the gene ends were 3 bases for V and 6 bases for J; bases not matched to a gene: 7. The CDR3 DNA sequence: TGTGCCAGCAGTTTCGGACAGGGGGCCTATAGCGAGCAGTACTTC. This sequence encodes CASSFGQGAYSEQYF.

This chain joins TRBV11-2 and TRBJ1-1; no clear D. V was clipped by 7 bases and J by 2 bases, with 20 bases between them. This CDR3 contains 16 residues. CDR1 is SGHAT and CDR2 is FQNNGV in the germline V gene. CDR3: CASTSVPRATNTEAFF. CDR3 in DNA: TGTGCCAGCACCTCAGTTCCGAGGGCCACCAACACTGAAGCTTTCTTT.

The rearrangement links TRBV24-1 to TRBJ2-5; TRBD2 might be the D (7 bases). The CDR3 is 14 residues long. Germline-derived CDR1 and CDR2 are KGHDR and SFDVKD. V lost 4 bases, J lost 5 bases, and 13 bases lay in between. CDR3 region: CATSEGGRAETQYF. CDR3 nucleotide sequence: TGTGCCACCAGTGAGGGGGGGCGTGCGGAGACCCAGTACTTC.

The CDR3 loop reads CASSSRTSTDTQYF. CDR3 nucleotides: TGTGCCAGCAGCTCTAGGACTAGCACAGATACGCAGTATTTT. The chain recombines TRBV7-2 with TRBJ2-3; D may be TRBD2 (5 bases). This CDR3 comprises 14 residues. From germline, CDR1 is SGHTA and CDR2 FQGNSA. V lost 4 bases and J lost 0, with 8 bases in between.

The V gene is TRBV18, the J gene TRBJ2-1; D unclear. Germline V gene lookup returns CDR1 KGHSH and CDR2 LQKENI. The CDR3 consists of 15 residues. V lost 5 bases and J lost 5, with 16 bases in between. The CDR3 nucleotides read TGTGCCAGCTCATCCCCCTGGACCGGAGACAATGAGCAGTTCTTC. It is translated as CASSSPWTGDNEQFF.

The chain links TRBV7-2 to TRBJ2-5; the match to TRBD2 covers 12 bases. V trimming: 0 bases; J trimming: 2 bases; junction bases outside the gene matches: 7. This CDR3 comprises 18 residues. Germline V gene lookup returns CDR1 SGHTA and CDR2 FQGNSA. The CDR3 region has the DNA TGTGCCAGCAGCTTAGCCCTAGCGGGGGGGCGGTTACAAGAGACCCAGTACTTC. It is translated as CASSLALAGGRLQETQYF.

The chain combines TRBV4-2 with TRBJ2-7; no reliable D call. The CDR3 runs 15 residues. Germline-derived CDR1 and CDR2 are LGHNA and YNFKEQ. The V and J ends lost 2 bases and 6 bases respectively, with 17 bases between them. CDR3 bases: TGTGCCAGCAGCCAAAGGTTGGAAACCGCCCTCGAGCAGTACTTC. Translation: CASSQRLETALEQYF.

The rearrangement uses TRBV14 and TRBJ1-2; D unresolved. Per the germline V gene, CDR1 is SGHDN and CDR2 is FVKESK. This CDR3 spans 14 amino acids. The V end lost 0 bases, the J end lost 8 bases, and 13 bases lay between the germline ends. In DNA form, the CDR3 reads TGTGCCAGCAGCCAAGATCTTACCTCGGGGGGCTACACCTTC. It translates to CASSQDLTSGGYTF.

The CDR3: CASSLSYQVNTEAFF. CDR3 nucleotide sequence: TGTGCCAGCAGCTTATCGTATCAGGTAAACACTGAAGCTTTCTTT. The chain recombines TRBV7-2 with TRBJ1-1; unclear D gene. Per germline, CDR1 SGHTA and CDR2 FQGNSA. V lost 2 bases and J 2 bases, leaving 12 bases between the germline ends. The CDR3 runs 15 residues.

The J gene is TRBJ1-2, the V gene TRBV29-1; D might be TRBD1 (5 bases). The CDR3 has 13 residues. Germline-derived CDR1 and CDR2 are SQVTM and ANQGSEA. V lost 7 bases and J lost 4, with 16 bases in between. In DNA, the CDR3 is TGCAGCGACTTCGGGACCTTTGGCTATGGCTACACCTTC. This codes for CSDFGTFGYGYTF.

This chain uses TRBV27 with TRBJ2-1, with 10 bases that match TRBD2. With V trimmed by 4 bases and J by 4 bases, 10 bases remained unmatched. The CDR3 extends over 17 amino acids. The germline gives CDR1 MNHEY, CDR2 SMNVEV (reference sequence). CDR3 sequence reads: CASSSGASGGVYNEQFF. The CDR3 nucleotides are TGTGCCAGCAGTTCGGGCGCTAGCGGGGGCGTGTACAATGAGCAGTTCTTC.

This rearrangement joins TRBV19 to TRBJ2-1; 9 positions match TRBD2. The CDR3 consists of 15 residues. Germline V gene data show CDR1 as LNHDA and CDR2 as SQIVND (reference sequence). The V segment lost 5 bases and the J segment 6 bases; nucleotides outside the gene matches: 8. The CDR3 DNA reads as TGTGCCAGTAGTTCAGCTAGCGGGGCCGTCAATGAGCAGTTCTTC. Amino acids: CASSSASGAVNEQFF.

The chain links TRBV5-5 to TRBJ1-4, with a possible D match to TRBD1 (6 bases). The CDR3 sequence is 15 residues long. The germline gives CDR1 SGHKS, CDR2 YYEKEE (reference sequence). V gave up 3 bases and J gave up 7 bases, with 16 bases separating them. CDR3 protein: CASSSTGRWSEKLFF. CDR3 sequence (DNA): TGTGCCAGCAGCTCGACAGGACGCTGGAGTGAAAAACTGTTTTTT.

The chain links TRBV29-1 to TRBJ1-1; 7 nucleotides match TRBD1. This CDR3 is 14 amino acids long. From germline, CDR1 is SQVTM and CDR2 ANQGSEA. Trimming at V came to 4 bases and at J to 3 bases, leaving 8 bases not matched to a gene. This chain's CDR3 is CSVGKQGTHTEAFF. The DNA of the CDR3 is TGCAGCGTTGGAAAACAGGGGACGCACACTGAAGCTTTCTTT.

In its sample, this clone was seen a few times. The gene calls are TRBV3-1 (or the pseudogene TRBV3-2) and TRBJ1-5, with D tentatively TRBD1 (6 bases). This CDR3 comprises 15 residues. V was pared by 3 bases and J by 7 bases, with 16 bases between. Looked up from germline, CDR1 is LGHDT and CDR2 is YNNKEL (reference sequence). CDR3 in amino acids: CASSHQTGSPQPQHF. The CDR3 nucleotides are TGTGCCAGCAGCCACCAAACAGGGTCTCCCCAGCCCCAGCATTTT.

The chain links TRBV5-4 to TRBJ2-5, with D possibly called TRBD1 or TRBD2 (5 bases each). CDR1 is SGHNT and CDR2 is YYREEE in the germline V gene (reference sequence). The ends were cut back, 3 bases at V and 3 bases at J, with 15 bases in the middle. The CDR3 has 15 amino acids. For the CDR3, the DNA is TGTGCCAGCAGCTCTCCATCTAGGGGAGAAGAGACCCAGTACTTC. It translates to CASSSPSRGEETQYF. The complete variable domain, with remaining parts taken from reference TRBV5-4 and TRBJ2-5, reads ETGVTQSPTHLIKTRGQQVTLRCSSQSGHNTVSWYQQALGQGPQFIFQYYREEENGRGNFPPRFSGLQFPNYSSELNVNALELDDSALYLCASSSPSRGEETQYFGPGTRLLVL.